Shown below are 4 T cell receptor beta chains from a single sample sequenced in a study of beta chain features in type 1 diabetes. Study-wide results and caveats: Shortening of TCRB CDR3s, moderate but significant, appeared in all four CD4+ subsets of Type 1 diabetes patients.

Antigens of these TCRs are unknown. The entirety of the isolated RNA underwent reverse transcription, so expressed TCRB transcripts were sequenced. Data came from immunoSEQ multiplex PCR; TCRdb stores just in-frame clones and leaves some out. The sample has tens of thousands of clones; approximately 70% are singletons. The material sequenced was stem cell memory CD4+ T cells from blood. Receptors were obtained from a middle-aged woman with type 1 diabetes.

The V gene is TRBV10-3, the J gene TRBJ2-5, with 8 bases that match TRBD2. Trimming took 3 bases from V and 1 from J; bases not matched to a gene: 1. CDR3 length equals 14 residues. The germline V gene has CDR1 ENHRY and CDR2 SYGVKD. The CDR3, as DNA: TGTGCCATCAGTGAAGGGACTAGCCAAGAGACCCAGTACTTC. Its translation is CAISEGTSQETQYF.

CDR3 in amino acids: CSVEIEVRGNIQYF. The CDR3 nucleotides are TGCAGCGTTGAAATCGAGGTCAGGGGAAACATTCAGTACTTC. The chain uses TRBV29-1 and TRBJ2-4; TRBD1 might be the D (6 bases). V lost 2 bases and J lost 6, with 14 bases in between. Germline assignment: CDR1 SQVTM and CDR2 ANQGSEA. The CDR3 has 14 amino acids. Supplemented by reference TRBV29-1 and TRBJ2-4, the full variable domain reads SAVISQKPSRDICQRGTSLTIQCQVDSQVTMMFWYRQQPGQSLTLIATANQGSEATYESGFVIDKFPISRPNLTFSTLTVSNMSPEDSSIYLCSVEIEVRGNIQYFGAGTRLSVL.

V usage is TRBV30 and J usage is TRBJ1-4; 7 bases match TRBD1. J was trimmed by 0 bases and V by 5 bases; bases with no gene match: 6. Germline CDR1 and CDR2: GTSNPN and SVGIG (reference sequence). The CDR3 has 15 amino acids. CDR3 DNA sequence: TGTGCCTGGGCAAAGGGGGCATCAACTAATGAAAAACTGTTTTTT. Protein product: CAWAKGASTNEKLFF.

V is TRBV2 and J is TRBJ1-5, with 9 bases lining up with TRBD1. V lost 6 bases to trimming and J lost 7 bases; unmatched junction nucleotides: 7. From germline, CDR1 is SNHLY and CDR2 FYNNEI. This CDR3 comprises 14 residues. This chain's CDR3 is CASSPDRGNQPQHF. CDR3 in DNA: TGTGCCAGCAGCCCCGACAGGGGGAACCAGCCCCAGCATTTT.